The 29 T cell receptor beta chains presented below share a single source sample, sequenced in a study of OX40 agonist ivuxolimab in advanced cancers. The repertoire was sequenced with immunoSEQ multiplex PCR; TCRdb's copy has only in-frame clones and lacks some. This table has about 81,000 clones, 75% to 90% appearing once. This specimen was CD4+ or CD8+ T cells sorted from blood, taken in a trial of the OX40 agonist ivuxolimab. These receptors came from an adult with an advanced solid tumor such as melanoma, head and neck, liver or kidney cancer.

The J gene is TRBJ2-5, the V gene TRBV9; 7 nucleotides match TRBD1. Germline trimming cut 5 bases from V and 4 bases from J; bases unmatched to any gene: 5. Per the germline V gene, CDR1 is SGDLS and CDR2 is YYNGEE. The CDR3 runs 13 residues. For the CDR3, the DNA is TGTGCCAGCAGTCGGACAGGAGGAGAGACCCAGTACTTC. It encodes CASSRTGGETQYF.

J is TRBJ1-1 and V is TRBV7-2; D remains ambiguous. V dropped 1 base and J dropped 3 bases, with 18 bases sitting between them. Germline assignment: CDR1 SGHTA and CDR2 FQGNSA. CDR3 length: 17 residues. The CDR3 sequence is CASSLVPRWAEYTEAFF. In nucleotides, the CDR3 is TGTGCCAGCAGCTTAGTCCCCAGGTGGGCCGAGTACACTGAAGCTTTCTTT.

CDR3 bases: TGTGCCAGCAGCCCCCTCTCTAGCGGAGCCAACACCGGGGAGCTGTTTTTT. Protein: CASSPLSSGANTGELFF. J is TRBJ2-2 and V is TRBV14, with 7 bases fitting TRBD2. Germline loops: CDR1 SGHDN, CDR2 FVKESK. This CDR3 region has 17 residues. After removal of 4 bases from V and 2 bases from J, the junction contained 10 bases not matched to a gene.

The chain combines TRBV18 with TRBJ1-1; 7 bases are shared with TRBD1. After removal of 4 bases from V and 0 bases from J, the junction contained 11 bases not matched to a gene. This CDR3 is 17 amino acids long. The germline CDR1 and CDR2 sequences are KGHSH and LQKENI. CDR3 region: CASSLLGQEALNTEAFF. CDR3 DNA: TGTGCCAGCTCACTCCTCGGACAGGAAGCATTGAACACTGAAGCTTTCTTT.

The rearrangement uses TRBV5-1 and TRBJ2-1, with TRBD2 identical over 11 bases. Germline V CDR1 and CDR2: SGHRS, YFSETQ. The CDR3 is 15 amino acids. V shed 4 bases, J shed 6 bases, and the junction held 6 bases outside the gene matches. As DNA, the CDR3 is TGCGCCAGCAGCCCTAGCGGGGGGACCGCCAATGAGCAGTTCTTC. Translated: CASSPSGGTANEQFF.

The genes are TRBV6-6 and TRBJ1-5; TRBD1 is a possible D gene (5 bases). Germline CDR1 and CDR2: MNHNY and SVGAGI (reference sequence). CDR3 length: 13 residues. Trimming cost V 11 bases and J 6 bases, with 17 bases left between them. This chain's CDR3 is CAGWGGEAQPQHF. The CDR3 nucleotides read TGTGCCGGATGGGGGGGGGAGGCTCAGCCCCAGCATTTT.

Points on this clone: Sequence at one end of the junction differs from germline and may be a read error. The chain recombines TRBV28 with TRBJ1-2, with D possibly being TRBD1 (5 bases). From germline, CDR1 is MDHEN and CDR2 SYDVKM. The CDR3 totals 13 residues. CDR3 bases: TGTGCCAGCAGTTTAGGGGGGGTCGGGGGACTCCACTTC. Protein sequence: CASSLGGVGGLHF.

The chain carries TRBV10-3 and TRBJ1-4; maybe TRBD1 (6 bases). The ends were cut back, 3 bases at V and 4 bases at J, with 12 bases in the middle. CDR1 and CDR2 (germline): ENHRY, SYGVKD. The CDR3 is made up of 15 amino acids. The CDR3: CAISEDRGINEKLFF. CDR3 bases: TGTGCCATCAGTGAAGATAGGGGGATTAATGAAAAACTGTTTTTT.

The chain has TRBV19 and TRBJ2-3; D perhaps matches TRBD1 (5 bases). V was cut by 5 bases and J by 2 bases, with 11 bases left in between. The CDR3 sequence is 14 residues long. Germline V gives CDR1 LNHDA, CDR2 SQIVND (reference sequence). Written as DNA, the CDR3 is TGTGCCAGTAGTGGGGTGGGGCTCACAGATACGCAGTATTTT. Translation gives CASSGVGLTDTQYF.

The chain combines TRBV5-1 with TRBJ1-4; 8 bases map to TRBD1. The CDR3 totals 15 residues. The V gene end was trimmed by 4 bases and the J gene end by 6 bases; junction bases not matched to a gene: 8. Germline values: CDR1 SGHRS, CDR2 YFSETQ. The CDR3 reads CASSSQGALDEKLFF. In nucleotides, the CDR3 is TGCGCCAGCAGCAGTCAGGGGGCGTTAGATGAAAAACTGTTTTTT.

This clone was found a few times. The chain joins TRBV5-1 to TRBJ1-1; D remains unclear. The V gene lost 0 bases and the J gene lost 5 bases, with 11 bases spanning the gap. CDR3 size: 14 residues. Germline values: CDR1 SGHRS, CDR2 YFSETQ. CDR3 loop: CASSLVGPDTEAFF. In nucleotides, the CDR3 is TGCGCCAGCAGCTTGGTAGGGCCAGATACTGAAGCTTTCTTT. Complete variable domain (other parts from reference TRBV5-1 and TRBJ1-1): KAGVTQTPRYLIKTRGQQVTLSCSPISGHRSVSWYQQTPGQGLQFLFEYFSETQRNKGNFPGRFSGRQFSNSRSEMNVSTLELGDSALYLCASSLVGPDTEAFFGQGTRLTVV.

V gene TRBV7-3 combines with J gene TRBJ1-1; D gene ambiguous. With 0 bases removed from V and 0 bases from J, the gap between germline ends came to 2 bases. Germline CDR1 reads SGHTA; CDR2 reads FQGTGA. CDR3 length: 13 amino acids. The CDR3 spells CASSLTVNTEAFF. CDR3 sequence (DNA): TGTGCCAGCAGCTTAACGGTGAACACTGAAGCTTTCTTT.

This chain uses TRBV5-1 with TRBJ2-5; TRBD2 agrees at 9 bases. With 0 bases clipped from V and 12 bases from J, the junction kept 12 bases outside the gene matches. Germline lookup yields CDR1 SGHRS and CDR2 YFSETQ. This CDR3 region has 15 residues. The DNA of the CDR3 is TGCGCCAGCAGCTTGGATGTGGGTAGCGGGGGACCGGAGTACTTC. This sequence encodes CASSLDVGSGGPEYF.

The table lists this clone with a few counts. V and J are TRBV28 and TRBJ1-5, with D perhaps matching TRBD1 (6 bases). The germline V and J ends were trimmed by 7 bases and 5 bases, with 15 bases remaining between them. This CDR3 is built from 14 residues. The germline CDR1 and CDR2 sequences are MDHEN and SYDVKM. The CDR3 coding sequence is TGTGCCAGCAACCCGCCGGACAGTTATCAGCCCCAGCATTTT. Protein product: CASNPPDSYQPQHF. The full variable domain, in which reference TRBV28 and TRBJ1-5 provide the parts outside the CDR3, is DVKVTQSSRYLVKRTGEKVFLECVQDMDHENMFWYRQDPGLGLRLIYFSYDVKMKEKGDIPEGYSVSREKKERFSLILESASTNQTSMYLCASNPPDSYQPQHFGDGTRLSIL.

This chain uses TRBV7-2 with TRBJ1-4, with TRBD1 matching 12 bases. The ends lost 7 bases at V and 8 bases at J; junction bases unmatched: 8. Germline V lookup: CDR1 SGHTA, CDR2 FQGNSA. CDR3 size: 15 residues. The CDR3 DNA follows: TGTGCCAGCACCTTTTCCGGGACAGGGGGCGAAAAACTGTTTTTT. Protein product: CASTFSGTGGEKLFF.

This chain connects TRBV5-5 to TRBJ2-1; maybe TRBD2 (5 bases). Trimming left V 0 bases short and J 5 bases short, with 15 bases between. Germline assignment: CDR1 SGHKS and CDR2 YYEKEE (reference sequence). CDR3 length equals 16 residues. For the CDR3, the DNA is TGTGCCAGCAGCTTGGAACTAGTTTTGGGTCACAATGAGCAGTTCTTC. Protein: CASSLELVLGHNEQFF.

The gene calls are TRBV28 and TRBJ1-1; no firm D call. Trimming removed 3 bases from V and 0 bases from J, with 8 bases in between. Germline CDR1 and CDR2: MDHEN and SYDVKM. The length of the CDR3 is 14 residues. The CDR3 loop is CASSLGGVNTEAFF. CDR3 nucleotides: TGTGCCAGCAGTTTGGGCGGGGTGAACACTGAAGCTTTCTTT. The full variable domain, its missing parts supplied by reference TRBV28 and TRBJ1-1, is DVKVTQSSRYLVKRTGEKVFLECVQDMDHENMFWYRQDPGLGLRLIYFSYDVKMKEKGDIPEGYSVSREKKERFSLILESASTNQTSMYLCASSLGGVNTEAFFGQGTRLTVV.

V usage is TRBV7-6 and J usage is TRBJ2-3, with TRBD2 matching over 14 bases. The CDR3 runs to 17 residues. Germline CDR1 and CDR2: SGHVS and FNYEAQ. J was trimmed by 6 bases and V by 5 bases; bases with no gene match: 10. Here the CDR3 reads CASSARLAGGPRDTQYF. The CDR3 nucleotides are TGTGCCAGCAGCGCCCGACTAGCGGGAGGGCCCAGGGATACGCAGTATTTT.

The rearrangement uses TRBV7-2 and TRBJ2-2; D is ambiguous. This CDR3 region has 13 residues. Trimming cost V 5 bases and J 4 bases, with 8 bases left between them. Germline lookup yields CDR1 SGHTA and CDR2 FQGNSA. The CDR3 DNA sequence: TGTGCCAGCAGCGCCACGGCCACCGGGGAGCTGTTTTTT. Protein: CASSATATGELFF.

The chain combines TRBV2 with TRBJ2-4; 8 bases are shared with TRBD1. Trimming cost V 7 bases and J 7 bases; bases outside gene matches: 9. CDR3 size: 14 residues. Germline V gene lookup returns CDR1 SNHLY and CDR2 FYNNEI. The CDR3: CASTLGQGLNIQYF. The CDR3 nucleotides read TGTGCCAGCACCCTCGGACAGGGATTGAACATTCAGTACTTC.

A single count supports this clone. This chain joins TRBV5-4 and TRBJ2-6; 9 bases agree with TRBD1. Germline-derived CDR1 and CDR2 are SGHNT and YYREEE (reference sequence). This CDR3 region has 18 residues. V shed 6 bases and J 0 bases; nucleotides not matched to a gene: 10. CDR3 region: CASTRSTGGTSGANVLTF. The CDR3 DNA is TGTGCCAGCACCCGGTCGACAGGGGGGACCTCTGGGGCCAACGTCCTGACTTTC.

This clone showed up just once. V usage is TRBV7-2 and J usage is TRBJ2-1; D call uncertain. The CDR3 covers 17 residues. CDR1 is SGHTA, CDR2 FQGNSA, per germline. V was clipped by 1 base and J by 5 bases, with 18 bases between them. The CDR3 reads CASSLGGARVGNNEQFF. The CDR3, as DNA: TGTGCCAGCAGCTTAGGCGGCGCCCGAGTTGGGAACAATGAGCAGTTCTTC.

This clone was detected a few times. The rearrangement links TRBV19 to TRBJ1-5; no reliable D call. Germline-derived CDR1 and CDR2 are LNHDA and SQIVND (reference sequence). This CDR3 is 14 amino acids long. Deletions cut 0 bases from V and 0 bases from J, with 3 bases between. CDR3 sequence (DNA): TGTGCCAGTAGTATAGAGGATAGCAATCAGCCCCAGCATTTT. Its translation: CASSIEDSNQPQHF.

The chain's CDR3 is CASSLDRPNEQYF. The CDR3 bases are TGTGCCAGCAGCTTAGATAGGCCGAACGAGCAGTACTTC. V usage is TRBV11-2 and J usage is TRBJ2-7; D is uncertain. The V gene's germline CDR1 is SGHAT and CDR2 FQNNGV. Trimming stripped 0 bases from V and 5 bases from J, with 8 bases between. The CDR3 is 13 amino acids.

The chain has TRBV15 and TRBJ1-6, with TRBD1 as a possible D gene (5 bases). Germline V gene sequence: CDR1 LNHNV, CDR2 YYDKDF (reference sequence). Trimming stripped 3 bases from V and 4 bases from J, with 13 bases between. The CDR3 is 16 amino acids. CDR3 sequence (DNA): TGTGCCACCAGCAGTCTACCGGGACCTTATAATTCACCCCTCCACTTT. Amino acid sequence: CATSSLPGPYNSPLHF.

This clone was seen a few times. This rearrangement joins TRBV28 to TRBJ2-7; D gene ambiguous. Germline assignment: CDR1 MDHEN and CDR2 SYDVKM. The CDR3 covers 11 residues. Deletions cut 6 bases from V and 0 bases from J, with 3 bases between. The CDR3 here is CASRSSYEQYV. The CDR3 nucleotides read TGTGCCAGCAGGAGCTCCTACGAGCAGTACGTC.

The rearrangement uses TRBV6-6 and TRBJ2-6; possible D gene TRBD1, 6 bases. CDR3 length: 13 amino acids. Trimming removed 7 bases from V and 2 bases from J, with 6 bases in between. The germline CDR1 and CDR2 sequences are MNHNY and SVGAGI (reference sequence). This chain's CDR3 is CASKGAGANVLTF. CDR3 DNA sequence: TGTGCCAGCAAGGGGGCTGGGGCCAACGTCCTGACTTTC.

This clone was seen more than once but under ten times. The chain is built from TRBV18 and TRBJ1-1; D gene ambiguous. V shed 5 bases and J shed 0 bases, with 7 bases lying between them. The V gene's germline CDR1 is KGHSH and CDR2 LQKENI. The CDR3 is 13 residues long. CDR3 residues: CASSTDLNTEAFF. The CDR3 DNA follows: TGTGCCAGCTCAACGGACTTGAACACTGAAGCTTTCTTT.

V and J are TRBV7-9 and TRBJ2-7; TRBD1 aligns across 9 bases. CDR3 length: 16 residues. J was trimmed by 2 bases and V by 5 bases; bases with no gene match: 10. Looked up from germline, CDR1 is SEHNR and CDR2 is FQNEAQ (reference sequence). CDR3 residues: CASSAGQGRHPYEQYV. CDR3 sequence (DNA): TGTGCCAGCAGCGCCGGACAGGGGCGCCATCCCTACGAGCAGTACGTC.